This T cell receptor (beta chain) came from a study of blood T cell repertoires in COVID-19. Study information: Sources were T cells, B-cell-depleted T cells, or PBMCs; the material itself was cDNA or gDNA.

V gave up 2 bases and J gave up 6 bases; unmatched junction bases: 13. CDR1 and CDR2 from the germline V gene are GTSNPN and SVGIG (reference sequence). The CDR3 has 15 amino acids. Methods used by the authors: Reference gene primers were amplified, and this amplification served to estimate nucleated cell counts. Sequencing used immunoSEQ multiplex PCR; TCRdb keeps in-frame clones, though not all of them. Clone size and the V and J calls come from that table; the DNA yielded D and trimming. The sample holds 95,000 to 150,000 clones, approximately 81% seen once. Sequenced input: peripheral blood. The gene calls are TRBV30 and TRBJ2-7; 7 positions match TRBD2. This receptor was taken from a man older than 75 with COVID-19, enrolled during active disease. The CDR3 here is CAWSSGIHPLGEQYF. The CDR3 DNA follows: TGTGCCTGGAGTAGCGGGATTCACCCTTTGGGCGAGCAGTACTTC. Filled out from reference TRBV30 and TRBJ2-7, the complete variable domain reads SQTIHQWPATLVQPVGSPLSLECTVEGTSNPNLYWYRQAAGRGLQLLFYSVGIGQISSEVPQNLSASRPQDRQFILSSKKLLLSDSGFYLCAWSSGIHPLGEQYFGPGTRLTVT.